This entry concerns a single T cell receptor beta chain. The antigen this receptor binds is unknown. No clone much larger than this one lies a single base away; base qualities are absent. The cohort was made up of under 800 healthy bone marrow donors. Cohort members were all nominally healthy when sampled, although unrecorded immune exposures were likely present. The donor was CMV seronegative and belonged to the group of more than 300 seronegative cohort members. A peripheral blood sample was collected from each donor, and TCR beta sequencing was performed on peripheral blood mononuclear cells. Genomic DNA extraction from the blood cell samples was performed with the Qiagen DNeasy Blood Extraction Kit. The sample comes from a study of cytomegalovirus exposure and HLA in healthy donors (dated by TCRdb to 2015 to 2018). Describing the broader study: An earlier analysis of approximately 640 of the donors reported more than 250 Gb of sequence data and some 120 million unique TCR beta sequences from about 179 million T cells. Around 320 gigabases of sequencing data and tens of millions of unique TCR sequences were included in an early release covering about 700 HLA-typed donors. Of the roughly 400 genotyped donors, about 84% fell in the genetic ancestry cluster associated with self-reported Caucasian donors. The study aimed to test whether signatures of past pathogen exposure could be identified by cataloging public T cell receptors. Using immunosequencing, the study profiled T cell repertoires from 666 subjects and related those repertoires to cytomegalovirus serostatus. A separate validation cohort of roughly 130 different subjects was used in addition to the approximately 700-subject first cohort. To predict cytomegalovirus infection status, the study combined high-throughput TCR immunosequencing, statistical association of individual TCRs with disease status, and machine learning. A later analysis re-analyzed previously published TCR beta repertoires from approximately 700 donors and added high-resolution HLA genotyping to study TCR occurrence patterns. Rather than using new phenotypic data, the later analysis identified candidate immune exposures from TCR beta sequences and from how often those sequences occurred across donors. In an earlier analysis of 500 to 650 of the donors, high-throughput TCR beta sequencing was used to judge whether each TCR beta V gene segment behaved as functional or pseudogenic. Donor age, sex, ethnicity and CMV serostatus were compiled alongside the repertoire data. In a later genetic analysis, genome-wide SNP genotypes for about three fifths of the roughly 670 donors were used, and that subset was treated as a discovery cohort. Every repertoire in the discovery cohort had been generated on one and the same sequencing platform. Class I and class II HLA loci were covered by the typing at four-digit resolution. Typing coverage differed by locus: A, B, C, DRB1 and DQB1 were typed in about 629-630 donors, DQA1 in 522, DPA1 in some 610, and DPB1 in 400 to 480. Five DR-DQ haplotypes were treated as single units for association and clustering because of strong linkage in the cohort. Among roughly 400 genotyped donors of the cohort, an average of approximately 240,000 unique TCR beta nucleotide sequences were sequenced per donor, around 20% of them non-productive.

The library was obtained by the immunoSEQ multiplex PCR assay. For the multiplex PCR, a mixture combining 60 forward primers for TCR Vbeta segments and 13 reverse primers for TCR Jbeta segments was used. The CDR3 region of rearranged TCR beta genes was amplified from genomic DNA with a multiplex PCR assay. The Illumina HiSeq System was used to sequence the amplified TCR beta libraries as 87-base-pair reads. Regarding the original processing steps: In a later analysis, around 80 million unique TCR beta chains were counted across the 650 to 750 repertoires, and around 10 million of these chains were shared by at least two donors. Raw reads were error-corrected and collapsed into unique sequences by a nearest-neighbor algorithm in which closely related sequences were merged to remove PCR and sequencing errors. To assign V, D and J gene segments, CDR3 sequences were aligned to IMGT reference sequences. Each retained sequence needed at least a six-nucleotide match to both a V gene segment and a J gene segment. Rearrangements were classified as productive when the CDR3 lacked stop codons and remained in frame with V and J, and all other rearrangements were classified as non-productive. Following IMGT convention, CDR3 was defined as the stretch from the second conserved V-encoded cysteine to the conserved J-encoded phenylalanine. The earlier analysis of some 550 of the donors excluded any sequence lacking an unambiguous match to a single V gene segment. In an earlier analysis of approximately 610 of the donors, V segments were called functional above 56.7% productive rearrangements and were called segregating when the between-donor standard deviation exceeded 5%. A statistical classification framework was built for diagnosing cytomegalovirus status from the catalog of TCR beta chain sequences. A later analysis assigned V and J genes by comparing TCR nucleotide sequences with IMGT/GENE-DB human TR gene sequences. The TCRdist pipeline was used in a later analysis to assign CDR3 sequences and most-parsimonious VDJ recombination scenarios. A later analysis defined each TCR beta chain by its CDR3 amino acid sequence plus V-gene family, and excluded reads lacking a unique V-gene family. A later analysis removed 592 highly shared, low-generation-probability nucleotide sequences to deal with suspected cross-contamination and a sequencing artifact. For each public chain, a later analysis derived a clonal expansion index from normalized ranks of inferred template counts within each repertoire. A later analysis computed generation probabilities with a VDJ recombination model fitted to out-of-frame rearrangements, and checked the results against IGoR. Hypergeometric tests were used in a later analysis to score TCR-TCR, TCR-HLA and TCR-CMV co-occurrence, with a repertoire-size bias correction applied to the TCR pairs. To estimate false discovery rates, a later analysis permuted the HLA or CMV assignments 20 times. In a later analysis, co-occurring TCRs were grouped using DBSCAN, and TCRdist sequence similarity was added for clustering within HLA-allele-positive subsets. Repertoires with fewer than 30,000 or more than 120,000 public chains, plus five repertoires with anomalous nucleotide sharing, were excluded from co-occurrence clustering. The immuneACCESS repertoire file appears here via TCRdb, limited to in-frame rearrangements. These files lack a portion of the clones; in checked studies, under half of the deficit traces to unresolved V genes, and the cause of the others is not known. That table supplies the V and J calls and clone size; D and trimming were determined from the DNA. Within this sample are approximately 170,000 clones, with over 80% of them counted one time only. The ten most abundant clones make up 1.2% of the sample.

Paper-wide results and their limitations: A total of 150 to 200 TCR beta chains were listed by the study as associated with cytomegalovirus. In a later analysis, several top co-occurrence clusters were reported to appear linked to parvovirus B19, influenza, CMV and Epstein-Barr virus. The only immune exposure information available for the cohort was CMV serostatus. It was suggested by the authors that the approach could potentially be generalized to other disease states and immunological phenotypes. In a later genetic analysis, fewer N-insertions in productive TCRs were reported among donors in an Asian-associated ancestry cluster than the approximately 710-donor mean. A further reported finding was that TCR beta sequences accurately predicted the HLA-A and HLA-B alleles for most subjects in the first cohort. Cytomegalovirus status was reported to be diagnosed by the classifier with high specificity and sensitivity in both the original and validation cohorts. HLA typing was unavailable for some donors at each locus, so association tests used only the typed subset. Linkage disequilibrium might explain the correlated functional status among segregating V segments, but an unknown experimental factor could not be excluded. In a later genetic analysis, a missense DCLRE1C variant was associated with V-gene and J-gene trimming of TCR beta chains, and the association was replicated in an independent cohort. A group of highly shared sequence variants was considered likely to be a technical artifact of the sequencing pipeline. Specific HLA alleles were associated with 15,000 to 20,000 TCR beta sequences at a false discovery rate of 0.05 in a later analysis. In vitro tests confirmed that three of the cytomegalovirus-associated TCR beta chains recognize cytomegalovirus antigens. This cohort had only TCR beta chains sequenced, and the lack of alpha or paired-chain data limited which features could be detected. Around 16 rarely observed V segments, including chromosome 9 orphons, were excluded from the earlier analysis of approximately 600 of the donors because counts were too low. Presence/absence analyses assumed roughly uniform sequencing depth across donors, an assumption that may not hold. Compared with equally common non-associated chains, HLA-associated TCR beta chains in a later analysis were more clonally expanded and had lower generation probabilities. Assigning TCR associations to individual alleles was difficult when HLA alleles, especially DR and DQ, strongly co-occurred. In an earlier analysis of approximately 590 of the donors, most TCR beta V segments appeared in productive rearrangements about 87% or about 30% of the time, broadly matching IMGT annotations. Most CMV-associated TCR beta chains appeared to be HLA-restricted in a later analysis, and the HLA associations seemed to be driven largely by CMV exposure. A later analysis found that TCR association rates varied across HLA loci, with DRB1 alleles showing the most associated TCRs and HLA-C alleles the fewest. Because the 87-base-pair reads could not distinguish some IMGT-functional V segments, including TRBV6-2 and TRBV6-3, those segments were excluded. Most TCR sequences were seen in very few donors, while some public TCRs were found in many individuals.

In the germline V gene (reference sequence), CDR1 corresponds to LNHDA and CDR2 to SQIVND. The CDR3, cysteine through phenylalanine, is 13 amino acids long. CDR3 DNA only is kept here, 39 bases in frame from base 1. V is trimmed back by 6 bases and J by 2 bases, and the junction contains 1 base that no gene match accounts for. Source material: PBMCs. The TCR comes from a boy younger than 10 in good health and CMV-seronegative. Recombination connected TRBV19 to TRBJ1-2; 9 bases in the middle match TRBD1. The CDR3 region has the sequence CASRGQGNYGYTF. The DNA is as follows: TGTGCCAGTAGAGGACAGGGGAACTATGGCTACACCTTC.